This TCR beta chain was retrieved from a study of blood T cell repertoires in COVID-19. This table comes from immunoSEQ multiplex PCR, and its TCRdb copy is limited to in-frame clones, with some not included. There are about 130,000 clones in the sample; about 80% occur only once, and roughly 10% lies in the top ten. This CDR3 has 14 residues. The germline V gene has CDR1 MNHEY and CDR2 SVGAGI. With 5 bases removed from V and 2 bases from J, the gap between germline ends came to 13 bases. The receptor's source is a man aged 40-50 years with active or convalescent COVID-19. This chain links TRBV6-5 with TRBJ2-7, with D maybe TRBD1 (6 bases). The sequenced material came from peripheral blood. CDR3 residues: CASSRGIQAYEQYF. The DNA of the CDR3 is TGTGCCAGCAGTAGGGGGATTCAAGCCTACGAGCAGTACTTC.